The text below deals with one T cell receptor beta chain. Using immunoSEQ multiplex PCR, the repertoire was profiled, and TCRdb retains in-frame clones only, with some absent. The table lists about 210,000 clones, roughly 87% of them singletons. Participant reports of clinical history set cohort assignment. The data are from a study of blood T cell repertoires in COVID-19. Whole-study context: Sources were T cells, B-cell-depleted T cells, or PBMCs; the material itself was cDNA or gDNA.

The germline gives CDR1 WNHNN, CDR2 SYGVQD (reference sequence). This CDR3 is 16 amino acids long. V lost 5 bases to trimming and J lost 6 bases; unmatched junction nucleotides: 12. V is TRBV10-1 and J is TRBJ2-1, with 8 bases matching TRBD1. The material sequenced was PBMCs or T cells enriched from blood (not recorded which). The TCR originated in a man aged 25 to 40 in a cohort exposed to, infected with or recovered from COVID-19 (not recorded which). The CDR3 sequence is CASSPALGQGTNEQFF. The CDR3 DNA sequence: TGCGCCAGCAGTCCGGCCCTCGGACAGGGCACCAATGAGCAGTTCTTC.